The 23 T cell receptor beta chains reported below all come from one sample, sequenced in a study of CD8+ T cells in alopecia areata. Investigators isolated RNA and reverse transcribed it into cDNA to act as the sequencing template. The repertoire was sequenced with immunoSEQ multiplex PCR; TCRdb's copy has only in-frame clones and lacks some. The sample counts about 110,000 clones, none seen once; the ten largest own roughly a fifth. Source material: lesional skin. Source of these receptors: a C3H/HeJ mouse with alopecia areata. Mice of this strain are of MHC haplotype H2-k.

This clone turned up a few times. Gene names follow the mouse nomenclature. The read is 4 residues too short to cover the CDR3 end, so that end is filled in from the germline J gene. V and J are TRBV13-2 and TRBJ2-3, with 12 bases identical to TRBD2. Per the germline V gene, CDR1 is NNHNN and CDR2 is SYGAGS (reference sequence). The ends lost 6 bases at V and 3 bases at J; junction bases unmatched: 2. This CDR3 is 14 amino acids long. CDR3 DNA, as far as it was read: TGTGCCAGCGACGACTGGGGGGGCGCAGAA. This codes for CASDDWGGAE. In full, the CDR3 reads CASDDWGGAETLYF.

This clone came up a few times. The gene symbols are mouse symbols. The sequence runs out 4 residues before the end of the CDR3; the remainder is reconstructed from the germline J gene. The chain employs TRBV16 and TRBJ2-1, with 10 bases identical to TRBD2. The CDR3 runs to 16 residues. With 0 bases clipped from V and 5 bases from J, the junction kept 4 bases outside the gene matches. CDR1 is SGHSA, CDR2 FRNQAP, per germline. CDR3 DNA (partial): TGTGCAAGCAGCTTAGACTGGGGGGGCGCCGATGCT. Translated: CASSLDWGGADA. The CDR3 as a whole reads CASSLDWGGADAEQFF.

This clone was picked up a small number of times. Gene names and germline refer to mouse. Read data end 4 residues before the CDR3 end; the end is taken from the germline J gene. The chain combines TRBV1 with TRBJ1-4; 10 bases map to TRBD1. CDR3 length: 16 residues. V gave up 4 bases and J gave up 4 bases; unmatched junction bases: 6. Germline V CDR1 and CDR2: NSQYPW, LRSPGD (reference sequence). The DNA read from the CDR3 is TGCACCTGCAGTGTCGACAGGGGGCGGGGCAACGAA. Its protein is CTCSVDRGRGNE. The entire CDR3 is CTCSVDRGRGNERLFF. Together with reference TRBV1 and TRBJ1-4, the CDR3 gives the full variable domain: VTLLEQNPRWRLVPRGQAVNLRCILKNSQYPWMSWYQQDLQKQLQWLFTLRSPGDKEVKSLPGADYLATRVTDTELRLQVANMSQGRTLYCTCSVDRGRGNERLFFGHGTKLSVL.

The sample holds a few counts of this clone. Mouse names are used for the genes. The covered CDR3 bases are TGCACCTGCAGTGCAGATAGGAGGGGAAACTCC. The encoded protein is CTCSADRRGNS. The CDR3, in full, reads CTCSADRRGNSDYTF. This chain connects TRBV1 to TRBJ1-2, with D perhaps TRBD1 (5 bases). The read falls 4 residues short of the CDR3 end, and the missing part is taken from the germline J gene. Between the trimmed V and J ends, which lost 0 bases and 1 base, there was a span of 9 bases. The CDR3 consists of 15 residues. CDR1 and CDR2 from the germline V gene are NSQYPW and LRSPGD (reference sequence).

This clone was detected a few times. TCRdb lists a protein that is different at residue 11 from the translated DNA; the protein given here uses the DNA translation. The gene names here belong to mouse. The read ends 3 residues before the CDR3 terminus; that terminus is restored from the germline J gene. V and J are TRBV19 and TRBJ1-6; 9 bases are a match to TRBD1. TRBJ1-6 is assigned to the ORF class and has an uncertain function. The CDR3 has 14 residues. The V and J ends lost 4 bases and 9 bases, in that order; junction bases with no gene match: 5. The germline CDR1 and CDR2 sequences are FNHDT and SITEND (reference sequence). The DNA read from the CDR3 is TGTGCCAGCAGTGGGGGACAGGGAGGTTCGCCC. Its protein is CASSGGQGGSP. In full, the CDR3 reads CASSGGQGGSPLYF.

As to this clone: Mouse germline and gene names are used. The read ends 4 residues before the CDR3 terminus; that terminus is restored from the germline J gene. The chain joins TRBV19 to TRBJ2-3; 11 bases map to TRBD2. Germline CDR1 FNHDT, CDR2 SITEND (reference sequence). The CDR3 sequence is 16 residues long. The sequenced part of the CDR3 DNA is TGTGCCAGCAGTATAAAGACTGGGGGGGTGCGAGAA. Translation: CASSIKTGGVRE. The whole CDR3 reads CASSIKTGGVRETLYF.

As for this clone: Each gene name is a mouse one. The CDR3 extends 4 residues past the end of the read, so its final part is completed from the germline J gene. The chain joins TRBV1 to TRBJ2-1, with 11 bases aligning to TRBD2. The CDR3 length is 17 residues. Germline V gene sequence: CDR1 NSQYPW, CDR2 LRSPGD (reference sequence). V was clipped by 1 base and J by 0 bases; unmatched bases: 2. The part of the CDR3 DNA that was read is TGCACCTGCAGTGCAGTGGGACTGGGGGCTAACTATGCT. Protein product: CTCSAVGLGANYA. The whole CDR3 sequence is CTCSAVGLGANYAEQFF.

This clone was seen a few times. The DNA translation disagrees with the TCRdb protein at residue 12, so the protein in this description comes from the DNA. Each gene name is a mouse one. The read finishes 3 residues shy of the CDR3 end, and the germline J gene is used to complete it. The chain couples TRBV13-3 to TRBJ1-3; 7 positions agree with TRBD1. The CDR3 runs 15 residues. Trimming took 4 bases from V and 3 from J; bases not matched to a gene: 7. Germline V CDR1 and CDR2: NNHDY, SYVADS. The CDR3 DNA, read in part, is TGTGCCAGCAGTCCGTCGACAGGGTATGGAAATACG. The encoded protein is CASSPSTGYGNT. The whole CDR3 sequence reads CASSPSTGYGNTLYF.

Concerning this clone: The gene symbols are mouse symbols. With the read ending 4 residues before the CDR3 end, the germline J gene is used to fill in that end. This chain connects TRBV13-3 to TRBJ2-1, with 8 nucleotides matching TRBD1. Per the germline V gene, CDR1 is NNHDY and CDR2 is SYVADS. The CDR3 consists of 14 residues. The DNA read from the CDR3 is TGTGCCAGCAGGCCTCAGGGGGCGCTGGCT. It translates to CASRPQGALA. The whole CDR3 reads CASRPQGALAEQFF.

A note on this clone: The germline and genes are mouse ones. Read sequence stops 4 residues before the CDR3 end, and the germline J gene provides the missing end. This chain uses TRBV13-3 with TRBJ1-1; 8 positions match TRBD1. The CDR3 is 14 residues long. Germline values: CDR1 NNHDY, CDR2 SYVADS. The part of the CDR3 DNA that was read is TGTGCCAGCAGTGCCCTCCAGGGGGCCGCA. Translated, it gives CASSALQGAA. The whole CDR3 reads CASSALQGAAEVFF.

Notes on this clone: There is a difference at residue 13 between the TCRdb protein and the DNA translation, so the protein given here was translated from the DNA. Gene labels here are mouse ones. The read terminates 3 residues ahead of where the CDR3 ends, so the germline J gene completes it. The chain has TRBV13-3 and TRBJ1-3; TRBD1 is a possible D gene (5 bases). The CDR3 loop spans 16 amino acids. Trimming removed 2 bases at V and 0 bases at J, with 12 bases between. CDR1 NNHDY and CDR2 SYVADS come from the germline V gene. The CDR3 bases that were read are TGTGCCAGCAGTGAACAGGACCTGAATTCTGGAAATACG. Protein product: CASSEQDLNSGNT. The complete CDR3 protein is CASSEQDLNSGNTLYF.

This clone came up a few times. The gene names given are mouse names. Read data end 4 residues before the CDR3 end; the end is taken from the germline J gene. This chain connects TRBV13-3 to TRBJ1-4; perhaps TRBD1 as D (6 bases). The CDR3 loop spans 16 amino acids. The germline CDR1 and CDR2 sequences are NNHDY and SYVADS. V was trimmed by 4 bases and J by 0 bases, leaving 13 bases between them. The sequenced part of the CDR3 DNA is TGTGCCAGCAGTTCGGGACACCTTATTTCCAACGAA. Translation gives CASSSGHLISNE. The full CDR3 protein reads CASSSGHLISNERLFF.

This clone was found a few times. Any gene name here is a mouse gene name. The read falls 4 residues short of the CDR3 end, and the missing part is taken from the germline J gene. The chain couples TRBV29 to TRBJ2-1; D is ambiguous. Looked up from germline, CDR1 is MSHET and CDR2 is SYDVDS. This CDR3 contains 13 residues. Trimming left V 3 bases short and J 2 bases short, with 5 bases between. The CDR3 loop reads CASSFEDYAEQFF. Incomplete CDR3 DNA: TGTGCTAGCAGTTTCGAGGACTATGCT.

This clone has just a few counts. Gene labels here are mouse ones. Coverage ceases 4 residues before the CDR3 finishes, and the germline J gene fills in the end. The chain carries TRBV13-3 and TRBJ2-4; TRBD1 aligns across 8 bases. This CDR3 has 13 residues. Germline V CDR1 and CDR2: NNHDY, SYVADS. The sequenced part of the CDR3 DNA is TGTGCCAGCAGTCCAGGGGGCTGGAAC. Translation: CASSPGGWN. The full CDR3 sequence reads CASSPGGWNTLYF.

This clone has more than one count but fewer than ten. All gene names here are mouse names. The read is 4 residues too short to cover the CDR3 end, so that end is filled in from the germline J gene. J is TRBJ2-3 and V is TRBV17, with TRBD2 matching over 8 bases. This CDR3 comprises 18 residues. The ends lost 1 base at V and 0 bases at J; junction bases unmatched: 9. Germline CDR1 and CDR2: MNHDT and YYDKIL. Here the CDR3 reads CASSRVPWGASSAETLYF. The DNA read from the CDR3 is TGTGCTAGCAGTAGAGTTCCCTGGGGGGCCTCTAGTGCAGAA.

Comments on this clone: Gene names denote mouse genes. The read terminates 4 residues before the CDR3 end, so the remaining end is supplied by the germline J gene. The gene calls are TRBV17 and TRBJ1-1; tentative D call: TRBD1 (6 bases). V lost 3 bases, J lost 2 bases, and 7 bases lay in between. Germline-derived CDR1 and CDR2 are MNHDT and YYDKIL. CDR3 size: 13 residues. The CDR3 DNA, read in part, is TGTGCTAGCAGTAGGGGACATAACACA. As protein: CASSRGHNT. In full, the CDR3 is CASSRGHNTEVFF. Full variable domain (rest looked up from reference TRBV17 and TRBJ1-1): DTTVKQNPRYKLARVGKPVNLICSQTMNHDTMYWYQKKPNQAPKLLLFYYDKILNREADTFEKFQSSRPNNSFCSLYIGSAGLEYSAMYLCASSRGHNTEVFFGKGTRLTVV.

This clone was seen a few times. Any gene name here is a mouse gene name. Read data end 4 residues before the CDR3 end; the end is taken from the germline J gene. The chain has TRBV19 and TRBJ1-4, with TRBD1 identical over 7 bases. Trimming took 5 bases from V and 4 from J; bases not matched to a gene: 5. Germline V gene lookup returns CDR1 FNHDT and CDR2 SITEND (reference sequence). The CDR3 totals 14 residues. Incomplete CDR3 DNA: TGTGCCAGCAGCATCCGGGACAGCAACGAA. Encoded protein: CASSIRDSNE. Given in full, the CDR3 is CASSIRDSNERLFF.

To note about this clone: Gene labels here are mouse ones. The CDR3 is cut off 4 residues early in the read; its end comes from the germline J gene. V and J are TRBV13-3 and TRBJ2-4; TRBD1 matches at 9 bases. The CDR3 length is 16 residues. Germline V CDR1 and CDR2: NNHDY, SYVADS. Trimming cost V 3 bases and J 1 base; bases outside gene matches: 6. The DNA read from the CDR3 is TGTGCCAGCAGTGGTGGGGACAGGGAAGGTCAAAAC. This encodes CASSGGDREGQN. The complete CDR3 protein is CASSGGDREGQNTLYF.

There are a few counts of this clone. TCRdb's protein and the DNA translation differ at residue 12; the protein here comes from the DNA. The gene symbols are mouse symbols. Read sequence stops 3 residues before the CDR3 end, and the germline J gene provides the missing end. This chain connects TRBV1 to TRBJ1-6; no clear D. TRBJ1-6 is an ORF, with its function uncertain. With 2 bases removed from V and 0 bases from J, the gap between germline ends came to 5 bases. Germline V gene lookup returns CDR1 NSQYPW and CDR2 LRSPGD (reference sequence). CDR3 length: 15 residues. CDR3 DNA, as far as it was read: TGCACCTGCAGTGCAACTCTTTCCTATAATTCGCCC. It encodes CTCSATLSYNSP. The CDR3 in its entirety is CTCSATLSYNSPLYF.

This clone was observed a handful of times. The germline and genes are mouse ones. From the germline J gene comes the end of the CDR3, since the read stops 4 residues before it. The chain uses TRBV13-3 and TRBJ2-3; 9 bases align to TRBD2. CDR1 and CDR2 (germline): NNHDY, SYVADS. The CDR3 contains 14 residues. The junction had 5 bases not matched to a gene; V was cut back by 5 bases and J by 4 bases. CDR3 DNA, as far as it was read: TGTGCCAGCAGCATGGGGGGGCGCCCAGAA. It codes for CASSMGGRPE. The entire CDR3 is CASSMGGRPETLYF.

This clone was counted ten times or more. Gene names refer to mouse genes. The read ends 4 residues shy of where the CDR3 ends; the end is completed using the germline J gene. The chain combines TRBV13-3 with TRBJ2-3, with 12 bases that match TRBD2. Germline V CDR1 and CDR2: NNHDY, SYVADS. The CDR3 is made up of 16 amino acids. Trimming at V came to 3 bases and at J to 2 bases, leaving 4 bases not matched to a gene. The CDR3 here is CASSAGTGGFAETLYF. Partial CDR3 DNA: TGTGCCAGCAGTGCCGGGACTGGGGGGTTTGCAGAA.

This clone was seen a few times. Genes and germline come from the mouse. Coverage ceases 4 residues before the CDR3 finishes, and the germline J gene fills in the end. V usage is TRBV1 and J usage is TRBJ1-2; D might be TRBD1 (6 bases). V lost 4 bases and J lost 0, with 12 bases in between. The CDR3 loop spans 15 amino acids. Per the germline V gene, CDR1 is NSQYPW and CDR2 is LRSPGD (reference sequence). The sequenced part of the CDR3 DNA is TGCACCTGCAGTGGGGGACAATATGCAAACTCC. Its protein product is CTCSGGQYANS. The full CDR3 protein reads CTCSGGQYANSDYTF. The entire variable domain, with the rest obtained from reference TRBV1 and TRBJ1-2, is as follows: VTLLEQNPRWRLVPRGQAVNLRCILKNSQYPWMSWYQQDLQKQLQWLFTLRSPGDKEVKSLPGADYLATRVTDTELRLQVANMSQGRTLYCTCSGGQYANSDYTFGSGTRLLVI.

On this clone itself: TCRdb and the translated DNA give different amino acids at residue 12; the protein presented here is the one translated from the DNA. Gene names follow the mouse nomenclature. The read ends 3 residues before the CDR3 terminus; that terminus is restored from the germline J gene. The rearrangement uses TRBV13-3 and TRBJ1-3, with D possibly TRBD1 on 6 matching bases. The CDR3 has 15 residues. Germline values: CDR1 NNHDY, CDR2 SYVADS. The germline V and J ends were trimmed by 4 bases and 0 bases, with 11 bases remaining between them. The CDR3 region is CASSLGHLSGNTLYF. The CDR3 DNA, read in part, is TGTGCCAGCAGTCTGGGACACCTTTCTGGAAATACG.